The entry below gives a single T cell receptor beta chain sequence along with its context. Its antigen is currently unknown. This entry comes from a study of beta chain features in type 1 diabetes. Overall study findings and caveats: Researchers reported that naive, central memory and Treg TCRB repertoires appeared more similar in patients than in healthy donors. TCRB CDR3s were moderately but significantly shorter in Type 1 diabetes patients in all four CD4+ subsets.

The CDR3 loop spans 19 amino acids. Germline loops: CDR1 GTSNPN, CDR2 SVGIG (reference sequence). Trimming at V came to 3 bases and at J to 5 bases, leaving 22 bases not matched to a gene. Reverse transcription of all isolated RNA meant that expressed TCRB transcripts were sequenced. TCRdb keeps only in-frame clones here, not all; method: immunoSEQ multiplex PCR. The profile covers about 160,000 clones, with 7% to 9% appearing a single time and approximately 0.5% taken by the ten largest. The chain carries TRBV30 and TRBJ1-1; 9 bases are shared with TRBD1. This receptor was taken from a man between 18 and 35 years old with type 1 diabetes. The source material was central memory CD4+ T cells from blood. This CDR3 is CAWSLRMGQGGDPRTEAFF. CDR3 in DNA: TGTGCCTGGAGCCTACGCATGGGACAGGGTGGGGACCCTCGTACTGAAGCTTTCTTT.